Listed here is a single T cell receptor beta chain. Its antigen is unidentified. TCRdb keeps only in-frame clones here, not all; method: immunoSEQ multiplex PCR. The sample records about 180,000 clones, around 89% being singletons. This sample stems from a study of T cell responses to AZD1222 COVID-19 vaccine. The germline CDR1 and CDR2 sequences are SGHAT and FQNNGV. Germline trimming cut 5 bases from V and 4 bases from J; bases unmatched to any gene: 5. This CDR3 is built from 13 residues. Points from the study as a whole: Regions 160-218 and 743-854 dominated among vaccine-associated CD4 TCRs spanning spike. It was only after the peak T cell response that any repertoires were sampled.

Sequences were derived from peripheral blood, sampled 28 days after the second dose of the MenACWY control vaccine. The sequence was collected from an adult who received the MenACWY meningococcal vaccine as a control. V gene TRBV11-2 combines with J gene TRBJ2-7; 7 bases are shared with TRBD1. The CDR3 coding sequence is TGTGCCAGCAGCCTGGACAGGCTTTACGAGCAGTACTTC. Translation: CASSLDRLYEQYF.